This T cell receptor beta chain is drawn from a study of blood T cell repertoires in COVID-19. Generated by immunoSEQ multiplex PCR, the TCRdb table keeps only in-frame clones and is missing some. The data contain roughly 210,000 clones, 88% of them seen just once; the ten biggest clones take up 1.7%. Trimming took off 8 bases at V and 2 bases at J, with 11 bases between the two ends. The CDR3 loop spans 13 amino acids. Germline V gives CDR1 LNHDA, CDR2 SQIVND (reference sequence). This clonotype was obtained from a man in his 70s with acute or convalescent COVID-19. The chain carries TRBV19 and TRBJ2-3; the D is unclear. The sequenced sample consisted of peripheral blood. CDR3 nucleotide sequence: TGTGCCAGTGGAACTATTAACACAGATACGCAGTATTTT. Protein product: CASGTINTDTQYF.